The 10 T cell receptor beta chains reported below all come from one sample, sequenced in a study of human T cells and chemical hapten exposure. In TCRdb, the RACE reads were re-called with MiXCR into one record per CDR3 protein. Among under 100,000 distinct CDR3 sequences listed, approximately 10% were seen once. Time point denoted: patch test 2, 6 weeks after DPC sensitization. The sample's treatment: therapeutic diphenylcyclopropenone sensitization with weekly scalp DPC. Material: whole blood, obtained in connection with sensitization to the hapten diphenylcyclopropenone (DPC). The receptors come from a woman aged 25-40 years with alopecia areata. Some clones in this sample may be carry-over from other donors' samples.

This clonotype has a handful of counts. The V and J genes are TRBV7-9 and TRBJ1-1; 9 bases align to TRBD1. The ends lost 5 bases at V and 4 bases at J; junction bases unmatched: 11. This CDR3 spans 16 amino acids. Germline CDR1 and CDR2: SEHNR and FQNEAQ (reference sequence). CDR3 nucleotide sequence: TGTGCCAGCAGCAGAACCGGGACAGGGCTCGTCACTGAAGCTTTCTTT. This codes for CASSRTGTGLVTEAFF. Filled out from reference TRBV7-9 and TRBJ1-1, the complete variable domain reads DTGVSQNPRHKITKRGQNVTFRCDPISEHNRLYWYRQTLGQGPEFLTYFQNEAQLEKSRLLSDRFSAERPKGSFSTLEIQRTEQGDSAMYLCASSRTGTGLVTEAFFGQGTRLTVV.

The rearrangement links TRBV5-1 to TRBJ2-3; maybe TRBD2 (5 bases). The V gene's germline CDR1 is SGHRS and CDR2 YFSETQ. The CDR3 sequence is 14 residues long. V dropped 4 bases and J dropped 2 bases, with 11 bases sitting between them. CDR3 loop: CASSPGLITDTQYF. The CDR3 DNA reads as TGCGCCAGCAGCCCAGGACTTATCACAGATACGCAGTATTTT.

This clonotype was observed a handful of times. The chain recombines TRBV20-1 with TRBJ2-5, with TRBD2 as a possible D gene (6 bases). Germline V lookup: CDR1 DFQATT, CDR2 SNEGSKA (reference sequence). V was trimmed by 1 base and J by 7 bases, leaving 19 bases between them. The length of the CDR3 is 15 residues. In DNA form, the CDR3 reads TGCAGTGCTAGAGGTGGGGGACTTCCCACAGGGACCCAGTACTTC. This translates into CSARGGGLPTGTQYF.

Ten or more counts support this clonotype. The chain employs TRBV9 and TRBJ2-3; 7 bases are shared with TRBD2. The CDR3 has 13 residues. Germline V lookup: CDR1 SGDLS, CDR2 YYNGEE. V lost 6 bases and J lost 6; bases outside the gene matches: 7. The CDR3 region is CASTAGDRDTQYF. CDR3 nucleotides: TGTGCCAGCACGGCGGGAGATAGGGATACGCAGTATTTT.

The chain uses TRBV4-3 and TRBJ1-6; D is uncertain. V was trimmed by 1 base and J by 1 base, leaving 11 bases between them. CDR3 length: 17 amino acids. Germline CDR1 and CDR2: LGHNA and YSLEER. The CDR3 region is CASSQGGPGSYNSPLHF. The CDR3 nucleotides are TGCGCCAGCAGCCAAGGAGGTCCTGGGTCCTATAATTCACCCCTCCACTTT.

In this sample, this clonotype turned up a few times. The chain couples TRBV5-1 to TRBJ2-7; D is unresolved. The germline CDR1 and CDR2 sequences are SGHRS and YFSETQ. The V gene lost 0 bases and the J gene lost 3 bases, with 10 bases spanning the gap. The CDR3 spans 14 residues. The CDR3, as DNA: TGCGCCAGCAGCTTGGATGGGATTAGCTACGAGCAGTACTTC. It codes for CASSLDGISYEQYF.

This clonotype was counted at least ten times. V usage is TRBV12-5 and J usage is TRBJ2-1, with D tentatively TRBD1 (6 bases). The V gene lost 1 base and the J gene lost 0 bases, with 13 bases spanning the gap. CDR3 length: 17 residues. Germline lookup yields CDR1 LGHNT and CDR2 FRNRAP. Written as DNA, the CDR3 is TGTGCTAGTGGTTTGGAACAGGGCTACAGCTCCTACAATGAGCAGTTCTTC. Residues: CASGLEQGYSSYNEQFF. Supplemented by reference TRBV12-5 and TRBJ2-1, the full variable domain reads DARVTQTPRHKVTEMGQEVTMRCQPILGHNTVFWYRQTMMQGLELLAYFRNRAPLDDSGMPKDRFSAEMPDATLATLKIQPSEPRDSAVYFCASGLEQGYSSYNEQFFGPGTRLTVL.

This clonotype was detected many times. The J gene is TRBJ1-1, the V gene TRBV3-1; the D gene is possibly TRBD1 (6 bases). V lost 2 bases, J lost 4 bases, and 14 bases lay in between. The CDR3 consists of 15 residues. Looked up from germline, CDR1 is LGHDT and CDR2 is YNNKEL (reference sequence). The CDR3 coding sequence is TGTGCCAGCAGCCAAATGGGGGCCGAGGGCACTGAAGCTTTCTTT. This sequence encodes CASSQMGAEGTEAFF.

This clonotype appeared a single time. The chain combines TRBV29-1 with TRBJ1-3; TRBD1 might be the D (5 bases). There are 12 residues in the CDR3. Per germline, CDR1 SQVTM and CDR2 ANQGSEA. Trimming left V 7 bases short and J 0 bases short, with 7 bases between. CDR3 amino acids: CSGGTSGNTIYF. The DNA for the CDR3 is TGCAGCGGCGGGACCTCTGGAAACACCATATATTTT.

This clonotype appeared a few times. The rearrangement links TRBV20-1 to TRBJ2-1, with TRBD2 identical over 9 bases. The CDR3 covers 14 residues. J was trimmed by 3 bases and V by 3 bases; bases with no gene match: 3. The germline V gene has CDR1 DFQATT and CDR2 SNEGSKA (reference sequence). CDR3 bases: TGCAGTGCTAGCGGCGGGAGGGACTACAATGAGCAGTTCTTC. Residues: CSASGGRDYNEQFF.